The TCR beta chain described here comes from a study of cytomegalovirus exposure and HLA in healthy donors (dated by TCRdb to 2015 to 2018). Regarding the study in general: According to an earlier analysis of 550 to 700 of the donors, some 180 million T cells yielded 90 million to 140 million unique TCR beta sequences and 276 Gb of sequence data. A later genetic analysis took genome-wide SNP genotypes for 398 of the 666 donors and used that subset as a discovery cohort. To study patterns of TCR occurrence, a later analysis re-analyzed previously published TCR beta repertoires from 666 donors and added high-resolution HLA genotyping. About 280 gigabases of sequencing data and 80 million or so unique TCR sequences were included in an early release covering 550 to 800 HLA-typed donors. HLA typing covered class I and class II loci at four-digit resolution. Besides the first cohort of some 670 subjects, a separate validation cohort made up of about 120 different subjects was used. All discovery cohort repertoires had been generated using a single sequencing platform. Across under 500 genotyped donors of the cohort, an average of about 240,000 unique TCR beta nucleotide sequences per donor were sequenced, and around 20% of those sequences were non-productive. An earlier analysis of around 580 of the donors used high-throughput TCR beta sequencing to judge whether each TCR beta V gene segment behaved as functional or pseudogenic. Four to six DR-DQ haplotypes were handled as single units for association and clustering, since linkage in the cohort was strong. Rather than using new phenotypic data, the later analysis identified candidate immune exposures from TCR beta sequences and from how often those sequences occurred across donors. To predict cytomegalovirus infection status, the study combined high-throughput TCR immunosequencing, statistical association of individual TCRs with disease status, and machine learning. Typing coverage varied by locus: about 620-630 donors for A, B, C, DRB1 and DQB1; under 550 for DQA1; nearly 610 for DPA1; under 490 for DPB1. Alongside the repertoire data, information on donor age, sex, ethnicity and CMV serostatus was compiled. The aim of the study was to test whether cataloging public T cell receptors could identify signatures of past pathogen exposure. The study used immunosequencing to profile the T cell repertoires of several hundred subjects and linked those repertoires to cytomegalovirus serostatus. Among the roughly 400 genotyped donors, about 85% belonged to the genetic ancestry cluster associated with self-reported Caucasian donors.

This clone showed up just once. Its antigen is not yet known. The sample holds no much larger clone one base away, and base qualities are not on file. The cohort was made up of hundreds of healthy bone marrow donors. Cohort members were all nominally healthy when sampled, although unrecorded immune exposures were likely present. The donor was CMV seropositive and belonged to the group of some 290 seropositive cohort members. A peripheral blood sample was collected from each donor, and TCR beta sequencing was performed on peripheral blood mononuclear cells. Genomic DNA extraction from the blood cell samples was performed with the Qiagen DNeasy Blood Extraction Kit. The research as a whole found: The classifier was reported to diagnose cytomegalovirus status with high specificity and sensitivity in both the original and validation cohorts. In a later analysis, most CMV-associated TCR beta chains were found to appear HLA-restricted, with HLA associations seemingly driven largely by CMV exposure. The presence/absence analyses assumed that sequencing depth was roughly uniform across donors, and that assumption may not be true. When HLA alleles, especially DR and DQ, strongly co-occurred, TCR associations were difficult to assign to individual alleles. The only immune exposure information available for the cohort was CMV serostatus. The study listed 150 to 200 TCR beta chains as associated with cytomegalovirus. In a later analysis, HLA-associated TCR beta chains were found to be more clonally expanded and to have lower generation probabilities than equally common non-associated chains. The 87-base-pair reads could not distinguish some IMGT-functional V segments, including TRBV6-2 and TRBV6-3, so those segments were excluded. The earlier analysis of approximately 540 of the donors excluded approximately 15 rarely observed V segments, including chromosome 9 orphons, because counts were too low. A further reported finding was that TCR beta sequences accurately predicted the HLA-A and HLA-B alleles for most subjects in the first cohort. According to a later analysis, TCR association rates differed among HLA loci, with DRB1 alleles showing the most associated TCRs and HLA-C alleles showing the fewest. An earlier analysis of approximately 500 of the donors showed that most TCR beta V segments appeared in productive rearrangements either about 90% or about 30% of the time, which broadly matched IMGT annotations. A later genetic analysis reported fewer N-insertions in productive TCRs among donors in an Asian-associated ancestry cluster than the roughly 700-donor mean. Linkage disequilibrium might explain the correlated functional status among segregating V segments, but an unknown experimental factor could not be excluded. This cohort had only TCR beta chains sequenced, and the lack of alpha or paired-chain data limited which features could be detected. Specific HLA alleles were associated with over 15,000 TCR beta sequences at a false discovery rate of 0.05 in a later analysis. According to a later analysis, parvovirus B19, influenza, CMV and Epstein-Barr virus appeared linked to several top co-occurrence clusters. A cluster of highly shared sequence variants was judged likely to be a technical artifact of the sequencing pipeline. An association between a missense DCLRE1C variant and V-gene and J-gene trimming of TCR beta chains was found in a later genetic analysis and replicated in an independent cohort. Because HLA typing was unavailable for some donors at each locus, only the typed subset was used in association tests. In vitro tests confirmed that a few of the cytomegalovirus-associated TCR beta chains recognize cytomegalovirus antigens. While some public TCRs were present in many individuals, most TCR sequences turned up only very rarely across donors. The authors suggested that the approach could potentially be generalized to other disease states and immunological phenotypes.

To prepare the library, the immunoSEQ multiplex PCR assay was applied. For the multiplex PCR, a mixture combining 60 forward primers for TCR Vbeta segments and 13 reverse primers for TCR Jbeta segments was used. A multiplex PCR assay on genomic DNA amplified the CDR3 region of rearranged TCR beta genes. Amplified TCR beta libraries were sequenced as 87-base-pair reads on the Illumina HiSeq System. In the authors' own workflow: In a later analysis, about 80 million unique TCR beta chains were counted across the roughly 610 repertoires, and about 10 million of these chains were shared by at least two donors. Raw reads were error-corrected and collapsed into unique sequences by a nearest-neighbor algorithm in which closely related sequences were merged to remove PCR and sequencing errors. To assign V, D and J gene segments, CDR3 sequences were aligned to IMGT reference sequences. Each retained sequence needed at least a six-nucleotide match to both a V gene segment and a J gene segment. A rearrangement counted as productive if the CDR3 had no stop codons and remained in frame with V and J, and every other rearrangement counted as non-productive. Following IMGT convention, CDR3 was defined as the stretch from the second conserved V-encoded cysteine to the conserved J-encoded phenylalanine. Sequences without an unambiguous match to a single V gene segment were excluded from the earlier analysis of a few hundred of the donors. An earlier analysis of a few hundred of the donors classified V segments as functional when productive rearrangements were above 56.7% and as segregating when the standard deviation between donors was above 5%. A statistical classification framework was built to diagnose cytomegalovirus status from the catalog of TCR beta chain sequences. V and J gene assignment, in a later analysis, came from comparing TCR nucleotide sequences with IMGT/GENE-DB human TR gene sequences. Using the TCRdist pipeline, a later analysis assigned CDR3 sequences along with most-parsimonious VDJ recombination scenarios. In a later analysis, each TCR beta chain was defined by its CDR3 amino acid sequence together with its V-gene family, and reads lacking a unique V-gene family were excluded. In a later analysis, 550 to 650 highly shared, low-generation-probability nucleotide sequences were removed to address suspected cross-contamination and a sequencing artifact. For each public chain, a later analysis derived a clonal expansion index from normalized ranks of inferred template counts within each repertoire. In a later analysis, generation probabilities were computed with a VDJ recombination model fitted to out-of-frame rearrangements, and the resulting probabilities were checked against IGoR. Hypergeometric tests were used in a later analysis to score TCR-TCR, TCR-HLA and TCR-CMV co-occurrence, with a repertoire-size bias correction applied to the TCR pairs. To estimate false discovery rates, a later analysis permuted the HLA or CMV assignments 20 times. In a later analysis, co-occurring TCRs were grouped using DBSCAN, and TCRdist sequence similarity was added for clustering within HLA-allele-positive subsets. Co-occurrence clustering excluded repertoires with fewer than 30,000 or more than 120,000 public chains, plus five with anomalous nucleotide sharing. The table comes from immuneACCESS by way of TCRdb, which keeps in-frame sequences with V and J called. Part of the clones is missing from these tables; in studies checked, under half for an unresolved V gene and the rest for unknown reasons. That table is the source of V, J and clone size, and D and trimming were worked out from the DNA. The sample table contains 55,000 to 75,000 clones; only one count was recorded for approximately 64% of them. Of the sample, 17% falls within the top ten clones.

The CDR3 measures 14 amino acids from cysteine to phenylalanine. Only the CDR3 region is kept as DNA, spanning 42 bases read in frame from base 1. From V the trimming removes 5 bases and from J it removes 4 bases, while the gene matches leave 8 bases of the junction unaccounted for. The germline V gene specifies MDHEN as CDR1 and SYDVKM as CDR2. Sequencing used PBMCs. This receptor chain uses TRBV28 and TRBJ2-7; TRBD2 agrees with 7 junctional bases. This receptor was obtained from a man aged 40-49 years in good health and CMV-seropositive. The DNA sequence is given as TGTGCCAGCAGTCCCGCGGGAGAGGCGTACGAGCAGTACTTC. The encoded protein is CASSPAGEAYEQYF.